A selection of T cell receptor beta chains follows, all from one sample in a study of OX40 agonist ivuxolimab in advanced cancers. TCRdb keeps only in-frame clones here, not all; method: immunoSEQ multiplex PCR. The sample consists of around 95,000 clones, nearly 90% of them appearing once. Sample: CD4+ or CD8+ T cells sorted from blood, taken in a trial of the OX40 agonist ivuxolimab. These receptors were obtained from an adult with an advanced solid tumor such as melanoma, head and neck, liver or kidney cancer. Both conserved end residues are part of each CDR3. Each record gives: V gene, clone size, D gene, J gene, CDR3 DNA, CDR3 protein. The D gene is left open where the match is weak. Rows may omit the clone size; those that give it use once, few, many or a size class.

v_call: TRBV11-2
clone_size: few
d_call: .
j_call: TRBJ2-7
cdr3_nt: TGTGCCAGCAGCCACGGGACTTTAACCTACGAGCAGTACTTC
cdr3_aa: CASSHGTLTYEQYF

v_call: TRBV11-3
clone_size: .
d_call: TRBD1
j_call: TRBJ2-1
cdr3_nt: TGTGCCAGCAGCACCTCAGGGGGCAATGAGCAGTTCTTC
cdr3_aa: CASSTSGGNEQFF

v_call: TRBV5-1
clone_size: .
d_call: TRBD2
j_call: TRBJ2-3
cdr3_nt: TGCGCCAGCAGCTTAGGACTAGCGAGAGATACGCAGTATTTT
cdr3_aa: CASSLGLARDTQYF

v_call: TRBV5-1
clone_size: .
d_call: TRBD1
j_call: TRBJ1-2
cdr3_nt: TGCGCCAGCAGCTTGGCCGGGGGGACAGGCTATGGCTACACCTTC
cdr3_aa: CASSLAGGTGYGYTF

v_call: TRBV2
clone_size: .
d_call: .
j_call: TRBJ2-4
cdr3_nt: TGTGCCAGCAGTGAAAGCAGAGGAGCCAAAAACATTCAGTACTTC
cdr3_aa: CASSESRGAKNIQYF

v_call: TRBV6-1
clone_size: few
d_call: .
j_call: TRBJ1-5
cdr3_nt: TGTGCCAGCAGTGAGAATCAGCCCCAGCATTTT
cdr3_aa: CASSENQPQHF

v_call: TRBV29-1
clone_size: .
d_call: .
j_call: TRBJ2-5
cdr3_nt: TGCAGCGTTGGGGGATCGGGCGCGGGACTGGAGACCCAGTACTTC
cdr3_aa: CSVGGSGAGLETQYF

v_call: TRBV14
clone_size: .
d_call: .
j_call: TRBJ1-2
cdr3_nt: TGTGCCAGCAGCCAGGACTTGAACTATGGCTACACCTTC
cdr3_aa: CASSQDLNYGYTF

v_call: TRBV25-1
clone_size: .
d_call: .
j_call: TRBJ2-1
cdr3_nt: TGTGCCAGCAACAGGACGGAATACAATGAGCAGTTCTTC
cdr3_aa: CASNRTEYNEQFF

v_call: TRBV10-2
clone_size: .
d_call: TRBD1
j_call: TRBJ1-3
cdr3_nt: TGCGCCAGCAGTGGGACAGGGCCTGGAAACACCATATATTTT
cdr3_aa: CASSGTGPGNTIYF

v_call: TRBV5-1
clone_size: .
d_call: TRBD1
j_call: TRBJ2-3
cdr3_nt: TGCGCCAGCAGCTTGACCGACAGGGGCACAGATACGCAGTATTTT
cdr3_aa: CASSLTDRGTDTQYF

v_call: TRBV5-1
clone_size: once
d_call: .
j_call: TRBJ1-1
cdr3_nt: TGCGCCAGCAGCGGATATAATCGCGGGGCCGGCACTGAAGCTTTCTTT
cdr3_aa: CASSGYNRGAGTEAFF

v_call: TRBV11-2
clone_size: .
d_call: .
j_call: TRBJ1-2
cdr3_nt: TGTGCCAGCAGCCCACGTGGCAGGGATGGCTACACCTTC
cdr3_aa: CASSPRGRDGYTF

v_call: TRBV7-9
clone_size: .
d_call: .
j_call: TRBJ2-5
cdr3_nt: TGTGCCAGCAGTAGGGGGGAGACCCAGTACTTC
cdr3_aa: CASSRGETQYF

v_call: TRBV29-1
clone_size: .
d_call: TRBD2
j_call: TRBJ2-2
cdr3_nt: TGCAGCGTCAGACTAGCGGGAGGAGCTTTGACCACCGGGGAGCTGTTTTTT
cdr3_aa: CSVRLAGGALTTGELFF

v_call: TRBV23-1
clone_size: .
d_call: TRBD2
j_call: TRBJ2-1
cdr3_nt: TGCGCCAGCAGTCAGACTCGTCCCGGGACTAGCGGGGGCTACAATGAGCAGTTCTTC
cdr3_aa: CASSQTRPGTSGGYNEQFF

v_call: TRBV5-1
clone_size: .
d_call: TRBD1
j_call: TRBJ1-6
cdr3_nt: TGCGCCAGCAGCTTGGGCGGGACAGACTATAATTCACCCCTCCACTTT
cdr3_aa: CASSLGGTDYNSPLHF

v_call: TRBV21-1
clone_size: .
d_call: .
j_call: TRBJ2-1
cdr3_nt: TGTGCCAGCAAACCCGTCCGGTTTTGTGAGCAGTTCTTC
cdr3_aa: CASKPVRFCEQFF